The clone carrying this T cell receptor (beta chain) occurred once. What it recognizes is unknown. The donors were members of the roughly 120-subject validation cohort (separate from the approximately 670-subject first cohort). The entry originates in a study of cytomegalovirus exposure and HLA in healthy donors. Across the whole study: A later analysis reported the same platform for the roughly 110 validation repertoires and the roughly 700 first-cohort repertoires. Study-wide results and caveats: Within the 130 or so validation repertoires, first-cohort TCR clusters tended to co-occur, according to a later analysis. 164 TCR beta chains were listed as cytomegalovirus-associated.

This CDR3 has 14 amino acids. Trimming left V 0 bases short and J 7 bases short, with 9 bases between. Germline V gene sequence: CDR1 LNHNV, CDR2 YYDKDF (reference sequence). Only in-frame clones appear in the TCRdb table, and some are missing; sequencing was by immunoSEQ multiplex PCR. The sample records 90,000 to 130,000 clones, 85% to 90% being singletons. The sequence was collected from a woman under 40 in good health and CMV-seropositive. Sequenced material: PBMCs. V gene TRBV15 combines with J gene TRBJ2-2; D unclear. CDR3 nucleotide sequence: TGTGCCACCAGCAGAGATTTCTCGGGCGGGGAGCTGTTTTTT. It translates to CATSRDFSGGELFF.